These 23 T cell receptor beta chains were sequenced from one sample in a study of blood T cell repertoires in COVID-19. TCRdb keeps only in-frame clones here, not all; method: immunoSEQ multiplex PCR. Among around 28,000 clones, 85% to 90% were seen once, and the ten largest hold about 25%. Sequenced input: peripheral blood. The receptors were sampled from a human donor in a cohort sampled during active COVID-19.

The J gene is TRBJ1-4, the V gene TRBV19; 7 bases agree with TRBD1. The CDR3 runs to 15 residues. Looked up from germline, CDR1 is LNHDA and CDR2 is SQIVND (reference sequence). Trimming at V came to 7 bases and at J to 7 bases, leaving 12 bases not matched to a gene. CDR3: CASTSQTGFGEKLFF. The CDR3 bases are TGTGCCAGTACCAGCCAGACAGGGTTCGGTGAAAAACTGTTTTTT.

This chain uses TRBV7-9 with TRBJ2-1, with a possible D match to TRBD1 (5 bases). This CDR3 has 15 residues. Between the trimmed V and J ends, which lost 2 bases and 2 bases, there was a span of 10 bases. CDR1 is SEHNR and CDR2 is FQNEAQ in the germline V gene (reference sequence). The CDR3 DNA sequence: TGTGCCAGCAGCTTACCAGGGAAGACCTACAATGAGCAGTTCTTC. Residues: CASSLPGKTYNEQFF. The whole variable domain, remainder taken from reference TRBV7-9 and TRBJ2-1, is DTGVSQNPRHKITKRGQNVTFRCDPISEHNRLYWYRQTLGQGPEFLTYFQNEAQLEKSRLLSDRFSAERPKGSFSTLEIQRTEQGDSAMYLCASSLPGKTYNEQFFGPGTRLTVL.

This clone was observed a handful of times. The chain joins TRBV5-8 to TRBJ2-3; 13 bases line up with TRBD2. Germline CDR1 and CDR2: SGHTS and YDEGEE. The CDR3 is 16 amino acids. With 3 bases clipped from V and 4 bases from J, the junction kept 5 bases outside the gene matches. CDR3 in amino acids: CASSSGTSGAADTQYF. The CDR3, as DNA: TGTGCCAGCAGCTCCGGGACTAGCGGGGCCGCAGATACGCAGTATTTT.

The V and J genes are TRBV9 and TRBJ1-5; 7 bases line up with TRBD1. Germline V gene lookup returns CDR1 SGDLS and CDR2 YYNGEE. The CDR3 covers 14 residues. V shed 0 bases, J shed 6 bases, and the junction held 3 bases outside the gene matches. This CDR3 reads CASSVGGGGQPQHF. The CDR3 coding sequence is TGTGCCAGCAGCGTAGGAGGGGGCGGTCAGCCCCAGCATTTT.

The chain recombines TRBV7-6 with TRBJ2-7; 8 bases align to TRBD1. J lost 1 base, V lost 3 bases, and 2 bases had no gene match. The CDR3 covers 14 residues. Per the germline V gene, CDR1 is SGHVS and CDR2 is FNYEAQ. The CDR3 bases are TGTGCCAGCAGCTTTGGACAGGGATCCTACGAGCAGTACTTC. It yields the protein CASSFGQGSYEQYF.

This chain links TRBV6-5 with TRBJ1-2; 8 bases fit TRBD1. Per the germline V gene, CDR1 is MNHEY and CDR2 is SVGAGI. The CDR3 runs to 14 residues. The V and J ends lost 4 bases and 4 bases, in that order; junction bases with no gene match: 5. As DNA, the CDR3 is TGTGCCAGCAGTTCGGACAGGGCTTCCTATGGCTACACCTTC. It specifies CASSSDRASYGYTF.

The chain carries TRBV29-1 and TRBJ2-7; a possible D gene is TRBD1 (6 bases). Trimming removed 7 bases at V and 0 bases at J, with 13 bases between. This CDR3 is built from 13 residues. From germline, CDR1 is SQVTM and CDR2 ANQGSEA. The CDR3 DNA reads as TGCAGCGCCGAGGGACACAACTCCTACGAGCAGTACTTC. Residues: CSAEGHNSYEQYF.

The V and J genes are TRBV3-1 (or the pseudogene TRBV3-2) and TRBJ2-1; 9 nucleotides match TRBD1. CDR3 length: 14 amino acids. V shed 6 bases and J 8 bases; nucleotides not matched to a gene: 8. The germline CDR1 and CDR2 sequences are LGHDT and YNNKEL (reference sequence). CDR3 bases: TGTGCCAGCAGAGACGACAGGGGGGAATATGAGCAGTTCTTC. Protein sequence: CASRDDRGEYEQFF.

V and J are TRBV7-2 and TRBJ1-2; D is ambiguous. V lost 3 bases to trimming and J lost 0 bases, with 11 bases between them. CDR3 length: 15 residues. CDR1 SGHTA and CDR2 FQGNSA come from the germline V gene. The CDR3 protein is CASSLTRGSNYGYTF. In DNA, the CDR3 is TGTGCCAGCAGCTTGACTCGGGGATCTAACTATGGCTACACCTTC.

The chain links TRBV7-9 to TRBJ2-2, with D uncertain. Looked up from germline, CDR1 is SEHNR and CDR2 is FQNEAQ (reference sequence). The CDR3 covers 13 residues. The V gene lost 2 bases and the J gene lost 6 bases, with 7 bases spanning the gap. The chain's CDR3 is CASSLLQAGELFF. The CDR3 DNA is TGTGCCAGCAGCTTATTACAAGCCGGGGAGCTGTTTTTT. The variable domain in full, completed from reference TRBV7-9 and TRBJ2-2, reads DTGVSQNPRHKITKRGQNVTFRCDPISEHNRLYWYRQTLGQGPEFLTYFQNEAQLEKSRLLSDRFSAERPKGSFSTLEIQRTEQGDSAMYLCASSLLQAGELFFGEGSRLTVL.

The chain employs TRBV6-6 and TRBJ2-3; 9 bases are shared with TRBD2. This CDR3 has 15 residues. CDR1 is MNHNY, CDR2 SVGAGI, per germline (reference sequence). V lost 4 bases to trimming and J lost 3 bases; unmatched junction nucleotides: 5. CDR3 DNA sequence: TGTGCCAGCAGTTCCGCGGGGGGGGGTACAGATACGCAGTATTTT. This gives the protein CASSSAGGGTDTQYF.

The chain carries TRBV7-9 and TRBJ2-7; tentatively, D is TRBD2 (5 bases). The V gene's germline CDR1 is SEHNR and CDR2 FQNEAQ (reference sequence). This CDR3 has 13 amino acids. The V end lost 5 bases, the J end lost 7 bases, and 15 bases lay between the germline ends. The CDR3 here is CASSLAPGWEQYF. DNA for the CDR3: TGTGCCAGCAGCCTTGCCCCGGGGTGGGAGCAGTACTTC.

This clone came up once. The gene calls are TRBV3-1 (or the pseudogene TRBV3-2) and TRBJ2-2, with 8 positions matching TRBD1. J lost 0 bases, V lost 5 bases, and 8 bases had no gene match. Germline CDR1 LGHDT, CDR2 YNNKEL (reference sequence). The CDR3 has 17 amino acids. CDR3 in amino acids: CASSAYRDRTNTGELFF. The CDR3 DNA sequence: TGTGCCAGCAGCGCGTACCGGGACAGGACGAACACCGGGGAGCTGTTTTTT.

The chain joins TRBV7-9 to TRBJ2-1; D might be TRBD2 (5 bases). The germline gives CDR1 SEHNR, CDR2 FQNEAQ (reference sequence). V lost 5 bases and J lost 8, with 16 bases in between. The CDR3 runs 14 residues. For the CDR3, the DNA is TGTGCCAGCAGCCCGGAGGCGGCGAGGGATGAGCAGTTCTTC. Translating it yields CASSPEAARDEQFF.

This rearrangement joins TRBV9 to TRBJ1-6; TRBD1 might be the D (5 bases). This CDR3 is built from 15 residues. The germline CDR1 and CDR2 sequences are SGDLS and YYNGEE. V lost 4 bases and J lost 2, with 10 bases in between. As DNA, the CDR3 is TGTGCCAGCAGCACCCGACAGACCTATAATTCACCCCTCCACTTT. This translates into CASSTRQTYNSPLHF.

The CDR3 region is CASTLGTHGYTF. CDR3 bases: TGTGCCAGCACCTTGGGCACCCATGGCTACACCTTC. The chain uses TRBV12-3 or TRBV12-4 and TRBJ1-2; D unclear. Trimming took 7 bases from V and 6 from J, leaving 12 bases between them. The CDR3 spans 12 residues.

The chain joins TRBV2 to TRBJ2-5; 8 bases map to TRBD2. With 6 bases clipped from V and 5 bases from J, the junction kept 8 bases outside the gene matches. The CDR3 has 14 residues. Germline CDR1 is SNHLY and CDR2 is FYNNEI. CDR3 bases: TGTGCCAGCAGGAGTAGCGGGGCGGCGGAGACCCAGTACTTC. Its translation: CASRSSGAAETQYF. Full variable domain (rest looked up from reference TRBV2 and TRBJ2-5): EPEVTQTPSHQVTQMGQEVILRCVPISNHLYFYWYRQILGQKVEFLVSFYNNEISEKSEIFDDQFSVERPDGSNFTLKIRSTKLEDSAMYFCASRSSGAAETQYFGPGTRLLVL.

The chain is built from TRBV11-2 and TRBJ2-1; the match to TRBD2 covers 13 bases. V shed 0 bases and J 4 bases; nucleotides not matched to a gene: 3. CDR3 length: 17 amino acids. Germline V CDR1 and CDR2: SGHAT, FQNNGV. CDR3 DNA: TGTGCCAGCAGCTTAGACCTACTAGCGGGGGGGTACAATGAGCAGTTCTTC. Amino acid sequence: CASSLDLLAGGYNEQFF.

V gene TRBV7-2 combines with J gene TRBJ1-5, with D perhaps matching TRBD1 (6 bases). V was cut by 5 bases and J by 6 bases, with 17 bases left in between. Germline lookup yields CDR1 SGHTA and CDR2 FQGNSA. The CDR3 covers 15 residues. CDR3 DNA: TGTGCCAGCAGCGACACAGGGCTCTCCGTTCAGCCCCAGCATTTT. This codes for CASSDTGLSVQPQHF. The full variable domain, completed using reference TRBV7-2 and TRBJ1-5, is GAGVSQSPSNKVTEKGKDVELRCDPISGHTALYWYRQSLGQGLEFLIYFQGNSAPDKSGLPSDRFSAERTGGSVSTLTIQRTQQEDSAVYLCASSDTGLSVQPQHFGDGTRLSIL.

In this sample, this clone turned up once. This chain connects TRBV5-5 to TRBJ1-2; D is perhaps TRBD1 (5 bases). The CDR3 loop spans 11 amino acids. V lost 4 bases, J lost 10 bases, and 11 bases lay in between. CDR1 and CDR2 from the germline V gene are SGHKS and YYEKEE (reference sequence). The CDR3 here is CASSLGLVYTF. The CDR3 bases are TGTGCCAGCAGCCTGGGACTTGTCTACACCTTC.

The chain recombines TRBV6-2 or TRBV6-3 with TRBJ2-2, with a weak D call TRBD2 (6 bases). This CDR3 spans 15 amino acids. Germline V gene lookup returns CDR1 MNHEY and CDR2 SVGEGT. Trimming took 6 bases from V and 1 from J, leaving 12 bases between them. As DNA, the CDR3 is TGTGCCAGCAGCAAGGGACTTTTGAACACCGGGGAGCTGTTTTTT. Its protein is CASSKGLLNTGELFF.

The chain is built from TRBV29-1 and TRBJ2-5; 9 bases line up with TRBD1. Germline-derived CDR1 and CDR2 are SQVTM and ANQGSEA. Trimming cost V 7 bases and J 5 bases; bases outside gene matches: 5. The CDR3 covers 12 residues. DNA of the CDR3: TGCAGCGCCGGTGACAGGGGGGAGACCCAGTACTTC. It specifies CSAGDRGETQYF.

The chain carries TRBV10-3 and TRBJ2-6, with TRBD1 matching 8 bases. The length of the CDR3 is 19 residues. The germline V gene encodes CDR1 ENHRY and CDR2 SYGVKD. Trimming removed 2 bases from V and 1 base from J; junction bases left unmatched: 10. The CDR3 bases are TGTGCCATCAGTGAGACAGGGGGTGCAGGTCTTTCTGGGGCCAACGTCCTGACTTTC. It translates to CAISETGGAGLSGANVLTF.